What follows are 18 T cell receptor beta chains derived from one specimen sequenced in a study of blood T cell repertoires in COVID-19. The table came from immunoSEQ multiplex PCR; TCRdb's copy has only in-frame clones and leaves some out. The table records over 130,000 clones, approximately 84% of them present only once. Material: peripheral blood. The receptors were sampled from a man in his 70s with acute or convalescent COVID-19.

The chain carries TRBV18 and TRBJ2-7; 10 bases fit TRBD2. Unmatched junction bases numbered 5, after V lost 4 bases and J lost 2 bases. Germline V CDR1 and CDR2: KGHSH, LQKENI. CDR3 length: 15 amino acids. This CDR3 reads CASSLSGGFPYEQYF. CDR3 sequence (DNA): TGTGCCAGCTCACTTAGCGGGGGGTTTCCCTACGAGCAGTACTTC.

The chain recombines TRBV19 with TRBJ1-1, with D possibly matching TRBD1 (5 bases). The CDR3 sequence is 13 residues long. The V end lost 6 bases, the J end lost 3 bases, and 11 bases lay between the germline ends. Germline CDR1 reads LNHDA; CDR2 reads SQIVND (reference sequence). The CDR3 bases are TGTGCCAGTAGGCCTGGGGGGGACACTGAAGCTTTCTTT. This translates into CASRPGGDTEAFF. Together with reference TRBV19 and TRBJ1-1, the CDR3 gives the full variable domain: DGGITQSPKYLFRKEGQNVTLSCEQNLNHDAMYWYRQDPGQGLRLIYYSQIVNDFQKGDIAEGYSVSREKKESFPLTVTSAQKNPTAFYLCASRPGGDTEAFFGQGTRLTVV.

This chain links TRBV5-1 with TRBJ2-3; TRBD2 might be the D (5 bases). The CDR3 is made up of 14 amino acids. V was shortened by 0 bases and J by 3 bases, with 8 bases between the two germline ends. CDR1 and CDR2 (germline): SGHRS, YFSETQ. The CDR3 is CASSLAGWTDTQYF. The DNA of the CDR3 is TGCGCCAGCAGCTTGGCGGGGTGGACAGATACGCAGTATTTT. The full variable domain, rest sourced from reference TRBV5-1 and TRBJ2-3, is KAGVTQTPRYLIKTRGQQVTLSCSPISGHRSVSWYQQTPGQGLQFLFEYFSETQRNKGNFPGRFSGRQFSNSRSEMNVSTLELGDSALYLCASSLAGWTDTQYFGPGTRLTVL.

The V and J genes are TRBV6-5 and TRBJ2-3; 7 nucleotides line up with TRBD1. The CDR3 has 14 residues. V dropped 6 bases and J dropped 2; count of bases not matched to a gene: 5. Germline V CDR1 and CDR2: MNHEY, SVGAGI. The CDR3 here is CASRLQGLTDTQYF. DNA for the CDR3: TGTGCCAGCAGACTACAGGGGCTCACAGATACGCAGTATTTT.

This chain connects TRBV19 to TRBJ1-5; 10 bases are shared with TRBD1. Unmatched junction bases numbered 6, after V lost 6 bases and J lost 4 bases. CDR3 size: 15 residues. The germline V gene has CDR1 LNHDA and CDR2 SQIVND (reference sequence). The CDR3 region is CASRVGQGPNQPQHF. DNA for the CDR3: TGTGCCAGTAGGGTGGGACAGGGGCCAAATCAGCCCCAGCATTTT.

The chain links TRBV7-2 to TRBJ1-6, with D uncertain. This CDR3 is built from 14 residues. Germline CDR1 is SGHTA and CDR2 is FQGNSA. Trimming shortened V by 1 base and J by 8 bases, and 9 bases separated the two germline ends. CDR3 protein: CASSLDASDSPLHF. DNA for the CDR3: TGTGCCAGCAGCTTAGATGCAAGCGATTCACCCCTCCACTTT.

The rearrangement uses TRBV3-1 (or the pseudogene TRBV3-2) and TRBJ2-7, with TRBD1 matching 10 bases. This CDR3 spans 13 amino acids. J gave up 5 bases and V 4 bases, and 2 bases lay outside the gene matches. Germline CDR1 and CDR2: LGHDT and YNNKEL (reference sequence). The DNA of the CDR3 is TGTGCCAGCAGCCTCGACAGGGGGCACGAGCAGTACTTC. Translating gives CASSLDRGHEQYF.

This chain connects TRBV6-5 to TRBJ1-5; TRBD1 aligns across 9 bases. The CDR3 length is 15 residues. Germline CDR1 is MNHEY and CDR2 is SVGAGI. Trimming took 6 bases from V and 4 from J; bases not matched to a gene: 7. DNA of the CDR3: TGTGCCAGCAGACTAACAGGGGGCTGGAATCAGCCCCAGCATTTT. Protein: CASRLTGGWNQPQHF.

This clone was counted only a few times. V gene TRBV5-1 combines with J gene TRBJ2-5; the match to TRBD2 covers 8 bases. J lost 4 bases, V lost 4 bases, and 3 bases had no gene match. This CDR3 comprises 13 residues. From germline, CDR1 is SGHRS and CDR2 YFSETQ. In DNA, the CDR3 is TGCGCCAGCAGCCCCCGGGGGGGAGAGACCCAGTACTTC. Translation gives CASSPRGGETQYF.

Only one count was recorded for this clone. The chain recombines TRBV4-2 with TRBJ2-7; 9 nucleotides align to TRBD2. Germline CDR1 reads LGHNA; CDR2 reads YNFKEQ. The CDR3 length is 17 residues. V lost 4 bases, J lost 3 bases, and 13 bases stayed unmatched. The CDR3 nucleotides read TGTGCCAGCAGCCCCTCCGGCGGGGGGGTCAGGGGCTACGAGCAGTACTTC. Translating it yields CASSPSGGGVRGYEQYF.

The rearrangement links TRBV4-1 to TRBJ2-7; 7 nucleotides agree with TRBD1. Germline CDR1 is MGHRA and CDR2 is YSYEKL. Trimming took 4 bases from V and 2 from J; bases not matched to a gene: 11. The CDR3 runs 16 residues. The CDR3 loop reads CASSPIATGSAYEQYF. The CDR3 DNA sequence: TGCGCCAGCAGCCCTATAGCGACAGGGAGCGCCTACGAGCAGTACTTC.

The V and J genes are TRBV28 and TRBJ1-1; 8 positions agree with TRBD1. V shed 5 bases and J 0 bases; nucleotides not matched to a gene: 5. The germline V gene has CDR1 MDHEN and CDR2 SYDVKM. This CDR3 region has 15 residues. CDR3 region: CASSTPTGVNTEAFF. The CDR3 coding sequence is TGTGCCAGCAGTACCCCGACAGGGGTGAACACTGAAGCTTTCTTT.

This sequence joins TRBV6-5 and TRBJ1-1; TRBD1 might be the D (6 bases). The CDR3 length is 15 residues. Germline values: CDR1 MNHEY, CDR2 SVGAGI. V lost 2 bases to trimming and J lost 3 bases, with 13 bases between them. The DNA for the CDR3 is TGTGCCAGCAGTTACCAAGGGAGGGGGGACACTGAAGCTTTCTTT. Translated, it gives CASSYQGRGDTEAFF.

This clone came up once. This rearrangement joins TRBV27 to TRBJ2-7; tentative D call: TRBD2 (6 bases). The V gene's germline CDR1 is MNHEY and CDR2 SMNVEV (reference sequence). This CDR3 has 14 residues. V dropped 3 bases and J dropped 2 bases, with 11 bases sitting between them. CDR3 bases: TGTGCCAGCAGTTTTGGGGCGGGACCCTACGAGCAGTACTTC. The encoded protein is CASSFGAGPYEQYF.

CDR3: CASSYQGGYTF. DNA for the CDR3: TGTGCCAGCAGTTACCAGGGTGGCTACACCTTC. This rearrangement joins TRBV6-5 to TRBJ1-2; possibly TRBD1 for D (5 bases). In germline, CDR1 is MNHEY, CDR2 SVGAGI. The CDR3 is 11 amino acids. The V and J ends lost 2 bases and 7 bases respectively, with 5 bases between them.

In DNA, the CDR3 is TGTGCCAGCAGCCAAGTCATAGGCGGGTTCTACGAGCAGTACTTC. Its translation: CASSQVIGGFYEQYF. V usage is TRBV3-1 (or the pseudogene TRBV3-2) and J usage is TRBJ2-7, with a possible D match to TRBD2 (5 bases). Trimming stripped 1 base from V and 3 bases from J, with 13 bases between. This CDR3 comprises 15 residues. Germline V CDR1 and CDR2: LGHDT, YNNKEL (reference sequence).

The CDR3 region has the DNA TGCGCCAGCAGCTTGGAGGCAGGGAATATTTCACCCCTCCACTTT. This sequence encodes CASSLEAGNISPLHF. This chain joins TRBV5-1 and TRBJ1-6; TRBD1 might be the D (5 bases). The CDR3 is 15 residues long. CDR1 SGHRS and CDR2 YFSETQ come from the germline V gene. The ends were cut back, 0 bases at V and 9 bases at J, with 13 bases in the middle. Full variable domain (remainder filled in from reference TRBV5-1 and TRBJ1-6): KAGVTQTPRYLIKTRGQQVTLSCSPISGHRSVSWYQQTPGQGLQFLFEYFSETQRNKGNFPGRFSGRQFSNSRSEMNVSTLELGDSALYLCASSLEAGNISPLHFGNGTRLTVT.

The rearrangement uses TRBV19 and TRBJ1-2, with 7 bases matching TRBD1. This CDR3 is built from 17 residues. Germline V gene sequence: CDR1 LNHDA, CDR2 SQIVND (reference sequence). V trimming: 4 bases; J trimming: 2 bases; junction bases outside the gene matches: 13. The CDR3: CASSTRDRPYRNYGYTF. CDR3 in DNA: TGTGCCAGTAGTACCCGGGACAGACCATACCGGAACTATGGCTACACCTTC.